Included here is one T cell receptor (beta chain) sequence, with context. This clonotype was counted at least ten times. The antigen this receptor binds is unknown. No much larger clone is present one base from it, and per-base qualities are unavailable. In the ophthalmopathy patients, disease was moderately to severely active, with a Clinical Activity Score of 3 or more, a NOSPECS grade of 4 or more, and a duration of less than 3 months. Patients with uncontrolled infections, other autoimmune diseases, pregnancy or lactation were excluded. Diagnoses were based on clinical symptoms, serum thyroxine and TRAb, thyroid ultrasound and orbital computed tomography. Ficoll-Paque density gradient centrifugation was used to isolate PBMCs from around 10 ml of fresh peripheral blood. Trizol reagent was used to extract total RNA, and RNA quality was then checked on an Agilent 2100 Bioanalyzer. Amplification of TCR beta CDR3 regions was carried out from RNA transcripts. The first round of RT-PCR for the TCR CDR3 was performed with the HTBI primer set and the Qiagen OneStep RT-PCR kit. A second multiplex PCR round built the libraries, followed by size selection and purification. Sequencing of the libraries was done on an Illumina HiSeq2000 using paired-end 100 bp reads. The paper's processing steps were these. Raw data were processed with SOAPnuke, discarding reads with adapters, uncalled bases, mean Phred below 15, or no exact constant-primer or identifier match. High-quality paired reads were merged with COPE v1.2.5, and unique nucleotide sequences were defined as clonotypes. MiTCR v1.1 was used to align the clonotypes against IMGT TRBV, TRBD and TRBJ reference segments. Analysis was restricted to V-J combinations with a frequency above 0.0001, which covered roughly 99% of repertoires. A TCS score was defined as the ratio of F50 (clonal expansion) to E x V (chaos), with BLOSUM62-based TCRdist applied between CDR3 peptides within each V-J. Welch's t-statistics and random forest reduced 514 V-J features to fewer than 15, which were used in a naive Bayes classifier (R e1071). Thyroid-blood repertoire similarity was quantified with the Morisita-Horn index. TCRdb passed the public sequencing reads through fastp at Q25 and MiXCR, retaining productive beta sequences. Each entry is one CDR3 protein sequence, shown with its most common DNA and genes. The V and J calls, along with clone size, are taken from TCRdb and not from the paper's own processing. This sample lists more than 500,000 distinct CDR3 sequences; roughly 15% were detected once. The top ten constitute roughly 4.5% of the sample.

The data were obtained in a study of T cells in Graves' hyperthyroidism and ophthalmopathy (dated by TCRdb to between 2018 and 2021). For the wider study: Peripheral blood was sampled at the time of initial diagnosis, prior to any treatment. To identify TCR V-J signatures that set the groups apart, the researchers used a discovery cohort of 95 to 100 patients, made up of approximately 43 with Graves' ophthalmopathy and 57 with stable Graves' hyperthyroidism. Prospective prediction of ophthalmopathy was tested in an independent validation cohort of approximately 19 hyperthyroidism patients and approximately 17 patients who later progressed to ophthalmopathy. The roughly 91 discovery patients were randomly divided into training and test sets at a 7:3 ratio. In addition, the study compared T-cell repertoires in thyroid tissue and in blood from roughly six Graves' hyperthyroidism patients. After sampling, hyperthyroidism patients received methimazole starting at 30 mg daily, and ophthalmopathy patients received high-dose intravenous methylprednisolone. According to the paper, TCR Vbeta CDR3 sequencing was carried out on 135 peripheral blood samples, which came from under 50 ophthalmopathy, 70 to 80 hyperthyroidism and some 17 progressor patients.

V is reduced by 2 bases and J by 3 bases, leaving a spacing of 11 bases between them. From the cysteine up to the phenylalanine, the CDR3 has a length of 14 residues. Solely the CDR3 DNA is kept, with 42 bases framed from the first base. CDR1 MNHEY and CDR2 SMNVEV are derived from the germline V gene (reference sequence). Overall results and qualifications from the work: During validation, the model predicted progression to ophthalmopathy a median of approximately 6 months ahead of onset, with roughly 65% sensitivity and 72% to 85% specificity. In cross-validation, a model built on a 13 V-J signature told ophthalmopathy apart from stable hyperthyroidism with approximately 91% sensitivity and roughly 83% specificity, and in testing the same model reached 80%/75%. Most expanded thyroid clonotypes (frequency above 0.001) were also found in blood, which suggests that blood repertoires may mirror thyroid immune responses. Sample size was not statistically predetermined, and investigators were not blinded to group allocation.

The specimen sequenced was blood. This TCR was recovered from a middle-aged woman with Graves' ophthalmopathy. The V and J segments used are TRBV27 and TRBJ2-7, with the D gene not confidently named. CDR3 reads: CASSLQGSIYEQYF. The nucleotides read TGTGCCAGCAGTTTACAAGGTAGCATCTACGAGCAGTACTTC.